A single sample gave rise to the 18 T cell receptor beta chains below, sequenced in a study of memory CD4+ T cells and cytomegalovirus serostatus. The sort gate was single viable CD3+CD4+CD8-CD45RO+ cells for memory CD4+ T cells. The assay was immunoSEQ multiplex PCR, and TCRdb's table has in-frame clones only and misses some. The sample holds under 50,000 clones; approximately 81% are singletons and the top ten take 1.2%. Sequenced material: memory CD4+ T cells from blood. The origin of the receptors is an adult in good health and CMV-seropositive.

The gene calls are TRBV18 and TRBJ1-3; D is uncertain. Germline CDR1 and CDR2: KGHSH and LQKENI. V dropped 2 bases and J dropped 4 bases, with 6 bases sitting between them. The CDR3 length is 13 residues. CDR3 in DNA: TGTGCCAGCTCACCAGAGAGAGGAAACACCATATATTTT. This sequence encodes CASSPERGNTIYF.

The chain is built from TRBV2 and TRBJ2-7, with D possibly being TRBD1 or TRBD2 (5 bases each). Trimming stripped 6 bases from V and 2 bases from J, with 14 bases between. The germline gives CDR1 SNHLY, CDR2 FYNNEI. CDR3 length: 14 amino acids. Here the CDR3 reads CASRSTGPTYEQYF. CDR3 bases: TGTGCCAGCAGAAGCACGGGACCTACCTACGAGCAGTACTTC.

This chain connects TRBV29-1 to TRBJ1-2, with 9 nucleotides matching TRBD1. This CDR3 region has 13 residues. CDR1 SQVTM and CDR2 ANQGSEA come from the germline V gene. The J segment lost 12 bases and the V segment lost 7 bases, leaving 15 bases of the junction unmatched. This chain's CDR3 is CSGEAGTGSLDTF. CDR3 sequence (DNA): TGCAGCGGGGAAGCCGGGACAGGGAGTTTGGACACCTTC.

The rearrangement uses TRBV6-1 and TRBJ1-2; D not certain. Germline V lookup: CDR1 MNHNS, CDR2 SASEGT. The CDR3 contains 13 residues. V was cut by 2 bases and J by 7 bases, with 11 bases left in between. Here the CDR3 DNA reads TGTGCCAGCAGTGAACACCCGCGAGGTGGCTACACCTTC. Amino acid sequence: CASSEHPRGGYTF.

The gene calls are TRBV5-4 and TRBJ2-7, with 10 positions matching TRBD2. V trimming: 4 bases; J trimming: 0 bases; junction bases outside the gene matches: 4. CDR3 size: 15 residues. Germline V lookup: CDR1 SGHNT, CDR2 YYREEE (reference sequence). Here the CDR3 DNA reads TGTGCCAGCAGCCGCCTAGCGGGGGCCTCCTACGAGCAGTACTTC. Protein: CASSRLAGASYEQYF.

This clone was seen a few times. DNA of the CDR3: TGTGCCAGCAGCCGCCTCGGCGTTGCAGATACGCAGTATTTT. Protein sequence: CASSRLGVADTQYF. The rearrangement uses TRBV7-2 and TRBJ2-3; D is unresolved. V was cut by 5 bases and J by 4 bases, with 13 bases left in between. The CDR3 loop spans 14 amino acids. Germline CDR1 is SGHTA and CDR2 is FQGNSA.

J is TRBJ1-1 and V is TRBV6-6; TRBD1 matches at 9 bases. In germline, CDR1 is MNHNY, CDR2 SVGAGI (reference sequence). Germline trimming cut 2 bases from V and 10 bases from J; bases unmatched to any gene: 5. This CDR3 has 13 residues. This chain's CDR3 is CASSYPLTGGAFF. CDR3 sequence (DNA): TGTGCCAGCAGTTACCCCTTGACAGGGGGAGCTTTCTTT.

The V call is TRBV5-1, the J call TRBJ1-4; D is perhaps TRBD1 (5 bases). Germline CDR1 is SGHRS and CDR2 is YFSETQ. The CDR3 totals 14 residues. Deletions cut 4 bases from V and 10 bases from J, with 17 bases between. For the CDR3, the DNA is TGCGCCAGCAGCCCTGACCGGGTAGGGGCAAAACTGTTTTTT. It translates to CASSPDRVGAKLFF.

The genes are TRBV10-3 and TRBJ1-1; D is possibly TRBD1 (5 bases). This CDR3 contains 16 residues. Germline V gives CDR1 ENHRY, CDR2 SYGVKD. V was cut by 4 bases and J by 4 bases, with 19 bases left in between. Written as DNA, the CDR3 is TGTGCCATCAGTGGTTCGGCCGGGACCAGATTCACTGAAGCTTTCTTT. This encodes CAISGSAGTRFTEAFF.

This rearrangement joins TRBV28 to TRBJ1-1, with D maybe TRBD1 (5 bases). Trimming cost V 4 bases and J 3 bases, with 15 bases left between them. The CDR3 contains 15 residues. Germline values: CDR1 MDHEN, CDR2 SYDVKM. The chain's CDR3 is CASSSGTYGDTEAFF. The CDR3 nucleotides are TGTGCCAGCAGTTCAGGGACGTATGGAGACACTGAAGCTTTCTTT. The full variable domain, in which reference TRBV28 and TRBJ1-1 provide the parts outside the CDR3, is DVKVTQSSRYLVKRTGEKVFLECVQDMDHENMFWYRQDPGLGLRLIYFSYDVKMKEKGDIPEGYSVSREKKERFSLILESASTNQTSMYLCASSSGTYGDTEAFFGQGTRLTVV.

This rearrangement joins TRBV18 to TRBJ1-6; 10 nucleotides agree with TRBD1. The CDR3 totals 14 residues. Germline V gives CDR1 KGHSH, CDR2 LQKENI. Trimming cost V 1 base and J 10 bases; bases outside gene matches: 1. The CDR3 sequence: CASSPQTGGSPLHF. The CDR3 nucleotides read TGTGCCAGCTCACCACAGACAGGGGGCTCACCCCTCCACTTT.

The chain joins TRBV5-1 to TRBJ2-2; D not certain. CDR1 and CDR2 (germline): SGHRS, YFSETQ. Deletions cut 1 base from V and 1 base from J, with 8 bases between. The CDR3 sequence is 15 residues long. The CDR3 region is CASSLRQENTGELFF. CDR3 nucleotide sequence: TGCGCCAGCAGCTTGCGGCAGGAGAACACCGGGGAGCTGTTTTTT.

This rearrangement joins TRBV2 to TRBJ2-3, with TRBD1 identical over 8 bases. Germline CDR1 SNHLY, CDR2 FYNNEI. The CDR3 contains 14 residues. The V gene end was trimmed by 6 bases and the J gene end by 2 bases; junction bases not matched to a gene: 4. This CDR3 is CASRDRDFTDTQYF. CDR3 sequence (DNA): TGTGCCAGCAGGGACAGGGATTTCACAGATACGCAGTATTTT.

This clone occurred once. The chain joins TRBV27 to TRBJ2-6, with D unresolved. The germline CDR1 and CDR2 sequences are MNHEY and SMNVEV (reference sequence). The V end lost 6 bases, the J end lost 0 bases, and 15 bases lay between the germline ends. The length of the CDR3 is 17 residues. CDR3 DNA sequence: TGTGCCAGCAGACATGACCTTGCACTCTCTGGGGCCAACGTCCTGACTTTC. This gives the protein CASRHDLALSGANVLTF.

The chain recombines TRBV27 with TRBJ1-5, with D uncertain. Germline loops: CDR1 MNHEY, CDR2 SMNVEV (reference sequence). The CDR3 runs 13 residues. V was clipped by 1 base and J by 5 bases, with 6 bases between them. This chain's CDR3 is CASSLFPHQPQHF. Here the CDR3 DNA reads TGTGCCAGCAGTTTATTTCCCCATCAGCCCCAGCATTTT.

This clone is classed as medium-sized. The chain employs TRBV13 and TRBJ2-5; TRBD1 agrees at 7 bases. In germline, CDR1 is PRHDT, CDR2 FYEKMQ (reference sequence). This CDR3 has 14 amino acids. Trimming took 3 bases from V and 7 from J; bases not matched to a gene: 8. The CDR3 is CASSFDREQRTQYF. The CDR3 bases are TGTGCCAGCAGCTTTGACAGGGAACAACGGACCCAGTACTTC.

The sample holds one count of this clone. V gene TRBV5-4 combines with J gene TRBJ1-3; D is possibly TRBD1 (5 bases). The CDR3 is 18 amino acids. Per the germline V gene, CDR1 is SGHNT and CDR2 is YYREEE (reference sequence). Deletions cut 0 bases from V and 3 bases from J, with 19 bases between. CDR3 loop: CASSLEPGQVLSGNTIYF. Written as DNA, the CDR3 is TGTGCCAGCAGCTTGGAGCCAGGGCAGGTCCTCAGTGGAAACACCATATATTTT.

As for this clone: One end of the junction varies from germline; a read error may be responsible. The rearrangement uses TRBV7-7 and TRBJ2-2; D unresolved. Per germline, CDR1 SSHAT and CDR2 FNYEAQ (reference sequence). CDR3 length equals 14 residues. The CDR3 reads CASSLAAGTGELFF. The CDR3, as DNA: TGTGCTAGCAGCTTAGCTGCTGGCACCGGGGAGCTGTTTTTT.